Presented here are 9 T cell receptor beta chains from one specimen sequenced in a study of T cell responses to AZD1222 COVID-19 vaccine. The protocol was immunoSEQ multiplex PCR, while the TCRdb copy is restricted to in-frame clones and leaves out a portion. The table lists 120,000 or so clones, about 89% of them singletons. Sequencing used peripheral blood, obtained on day 0 of MenACWY control vaccination. These receptors were obtained from an adult in good health.

The chain is built from TRBV12-3 or TRBV12-4 and TRBJ1-2; 7 nucleotides align to TRBD1. This CDR3 is built from 13 residues. With V trimmed by 6 bases and J by 2 bases, 3 bases remained unmatched. CDR3 in DNA: TGTGCCAGCAGCACGGGACAGAACTATGGCTACACCTTC. Protein: CASSTGQNYGYTF.

The chain employs TRBV7-9 and TRBJ1-4, with D perhaps TRBD1 (6 bases). Germline CDR1 reads SEHNR; CDR2 reads FQNEAQ (reference sequence). The CDR3 covers 15 residues. Trimming took 3 bases from V and 8 from J, leaving 16 bases between them. The CDR3 region is CASSFNRADREKLFF. The CDR3 DNA follows: TGTGCCAGCAGCTTCAACAGGGCCGATAGGGAAAAACTGTTTTTT.

J is TRBJ2-1 and V is TRBV5-1; TRBD1 aligns across 7 bases. Germline CDR1 and CDR2: SGHRS and YFSETQ. Trimming cost V 4 bases and J 2 bases; bases outside gene matches: 6. This CDR3 is 15 amino acids long. Written as DNA, the CDR3 is TGCGCCAGCAGCAGGGGGACAGAACCCTACAATGAGCAGTTCTTC. It encodes CASSRGTEPYNEQFF.

The chain combines TRBV4-1 with TRBJ2-4; TRBD1 might be the D (5 bases). CDR3 length: 15 amino acids. Trimming stripped 5 bases from V and 5 bases from J, with 16 bases between. CDR1 MGHRA and CDR2 YSYEKL come from the germline V gene. Written as DNA, the CDR3 is TGCGCCAGCAGCTTCCCAGGGCTTCCGGAAAACATTCAGTACTTC. Its protein is CASSFPGLPENIQYF.

The chain has TRBV5-1 and TRBJ1-6, with no clear D. The CDR3 sequence is 15 residues long. With 0 bases removed from V and 9 bases from J, the gap between germline ends came to 13 bases. The germline gives CDR1 SGHRS, CDR2 YFSETQ. CDR3 protein: CASSLVGVSVSPLHF. CDR3 DNA: TGCGCCAGCAGCTTGGTCGGGGTTAGCGTTTCACCCCTCCACTTT. Full variable domain (missing parts from reference TRBV5-1 and TRBJ1-6): KAGVTQTPRYLIKTRGQQVTLSCSPISGHRSVSWYQQTPGQGLQFLFEYFSETQRNKGNFPGRFSGRQFSNSRSEMNVSTLELGDSALYLCASSLVGVSVSPLHFGNGTRLTVT.

The chain couples TRBV7-2 to TRBJ2-1; TRBD2 matches at 10 bases. The length of the CDR3 is 14 residues. From germline, CDR1 is SGHTA and CDR2 FQGNSA. V was clipped by 2 bases and J by 10 bases; unmatched bases: 5. CDR3 DNA: TGTGCCAGCAGCTTATCAGCGGGAGGGGACGAGCAGTTCTTC. It yields the protein CASSLSAGGDEQFF. The variable domain in full, completed from reference TRBV7-2 and TRBJ2-1, reads GAGVSQSPSNKVTEKGKDVELRCDPISGHTALYWYRQSLGQGLEFLIYFQGNSAPDKSGLPSDRFSAERTGGSVSTLTIQRTQQEDSAVYLCASSLSAGGDEQFFGPGTRLTVL.

This clone showed up just once. This chain uses TRBV25-1 with TRBJ1-5; D not certain. CDR1 MGHDK and CDR2 SYGVNS come from the germline V gene. V dropped 3 bases and J dropped 4 bases, with 7 bases sitting between them. This CDR3 contains 13 residues. The CDR3, as DNA: TGTGCCAGCAGTGATGGGTGGAATCAGCCCCAGCATTTT. It is translated as CASSDGWNQPQHF.

The chain is built from TRBV5-1 and TRBJ2-5, with 8 bases aligning to TRBD2. CDR1 and CDR2 (germline): SGHRS, YFSETQ. The CDR3 covers 16 residues. The V and J ends lost 4 bases and 4 bases, in that order; junction bases with no gene match: 12. CDR3 DNA: TGCGCCAGCAGCCATATCGAGAGCGGGGGCCGAGAGACCCAGTACTTC. Amino acid sequence: CASSHIESGGRETQYF.

V is TRBV29-1 and J is TRBJ2-1; 9 nucleotides agree with TRBD2. Germline V gene sequence: CDR1 SQVTM, CDR2 ANQGSEA. V was pared by 7 bases and J by 3 bases, with 16 bases of the junction left unmatched. This CDR3 comprises 17 residues. The CDR3 DNA reads TGCAGCGCCGTGACCCGACCGGGACTAGCAGACTACAATGAGCAGTTCTTC. Its translation is CSAVTRPGLADYNEQFF.